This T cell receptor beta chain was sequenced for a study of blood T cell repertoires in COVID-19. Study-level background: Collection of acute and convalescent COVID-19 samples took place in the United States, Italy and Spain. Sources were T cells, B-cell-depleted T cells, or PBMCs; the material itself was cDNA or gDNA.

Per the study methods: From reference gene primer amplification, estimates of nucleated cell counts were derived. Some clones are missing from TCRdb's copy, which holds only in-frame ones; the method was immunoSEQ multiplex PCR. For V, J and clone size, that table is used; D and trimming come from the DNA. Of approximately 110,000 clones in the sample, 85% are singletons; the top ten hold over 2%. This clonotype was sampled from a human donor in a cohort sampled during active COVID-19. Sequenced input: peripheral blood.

CDR3 DNA sequence: TGTGCCAGCAGACACGGTCCCCAGGGGATGAACACCGGGGAGCTGTTTTTT. It codes for CASRHGPQGMNTGELFF. The chain carries TRBV5-5 and TRBJ2-2, with a tentative D call TRBD1 (6 bases). This CDR3 comprises 17 residues. Trimming removed 5 bases at V and 1 base at J, with 18 bases between. Germline V lookup: CDR1 SGHKS, CDR2 YYEKEE (reference sequence).